These 21 T cell receptor beta chains were sequenced from one sample in a study of blood T cell repertoires in COVID-19. The table came from immunoSEQ multiplex PCR; TCRdb's copy has only in-frame clones and leaves some out. The data hold around 240,000 clones, with 83% observed a single time. The sample taken for sequencing was peripheral blood. The receptors were sampled from a woman in her forties or fifties with acute or convalescent COVID-19.

The chain is built from TRBV7-2 and TRBJ2-7; D is perhaps TRBD2 (5 bases). The ends were cut back, 6 bases at V and 0 bases at J, with 12 bases in the middle. Germline V CDR1 and CDR2: SGHTA, FQGNSA. CDR3 length: 14 amino acids. The CDR3 DNA follows: TGTGCCAGCAGATCCTCGGGGATCTCCTACGAGCAGTACTTC. Its translation: CASRSSGISYEQYF.

The chain links TRBV5-4 to TRBJ2-1; TRBD2 matches 10 bases. V trimming: 0 bases; J trimming: 5 bases; junction bases outside the gene matches: 5. This CDR3 is 16 amino acids long. The germline CDR1 and CDR2 sequences are SGHNT and YYREEE (reference sequence). The CDR3 spells CASSLVRTSGHNEQFF. In DNA form, the CDR3 reads TGTGCCAGCAGCTTGGTTCGGACTAGCGGCCACAATGAGCAGTTCTTC. The full variable domain, completed using reference TRBV5-4 and TRBJ2-1, is ETGVTQSPTHLIKTRGQQVTLRCSSQSGHNTVSWYQQALGQGPQFIFQYYREEENGRGNFPPRFSGLQFPNYSSELNVNALELDDSALYLCASSLVRTSGHNEQFFGPGTRLTVL.

The chain couples TRBV5-4 to TRBJ2-5; the match to TRBD2 covers 10 bases. V was pared by 3 bases and J by 4 bases, with 9 bases of the junction left unmatched. CDR1 and CDR2 (germline): SGHNT, YYREEE (reference sequence). There are 16 residues in the CDR3. DNA for the CDR3: TGTGCCAGCAGCTGGGGCCTAGCGGGAGACGGAGAGACCCAGTACTTC. Its protein is CASSWGLAGDGETQYF.

This sequence joins TRBV5-8 and TRBJ2-5; weak D call: TRBD1 (6 bases). V was cut by 4 bases and J by 5 bases, with 18 bases left in between. The CDR3 has 15 residues. Germline CDR1 reads SGHTS; CDR2 reads YDEGEE. Written as DNA, the CDR3 is TGTGCCAGCAGCAGACCGGGACGTAGGGGGGAGACCCAGTACTTC. This encodes CASSRPGRRGETQYF.

The table lists this clone with a few counts. J is TRBJ2-1 and V is TRBV18; 9 positions match TRBD2. CDR1 is KGHSH, CDR2 LQKENI, per germline. This CDR3 spans 17 amino acids. J was trimmed by 2 bases and V by 1 base; bases with no gene match: 6. CDR3 bases: TGTGCCAGCTCACCACGGGGACTAGCAAGCCCCTACAATGAGCAGTTCTTC. Amino acid sequence: CASSPRGLASPYNEQFF.

As to this clone: Other DNA sequences in the same sample also yield this CDR3. V and J are TRBV2 and TRBJ2-7; D not resolved. V lost 3 bases, J lost 3 bases, and 3 bases lay in between. There are 11 residues in the CDR3. CDR1 SNHLY and CDR2 FYNNEI come from the germline V gene. CDR3 coding DNA: TGTGCCAGCAGTGACAACTACGAGCAGTACTTC. It yields the protein CASSDNYEQYF.

This chain links TRBV5-4 with TRBJ1-4; a weak D match, TRBD1 (6 bases). Germline V lookup: CDR1 SGHNT, CDR2 YYREEE (reference sequence). Trimming removed 4 bases from V and 10 bases from J, with 20 bases in between. There are 15 residues in the CDR3. CDR3 loop: CASSPRPGGDGKLFF. As DNA, the CDR3 is TGTGCCAGCAGCCCCCGGCCGGGGGGCGACGGAAAACTGTTTTTT. Looking up the rest from reference TRBV5-4 and TRBJ1-4 gives the full variable domain: ETGVTQSPTHLIKTRGQQVTLRCSSQSGHNTVSWYQQALGQGPQFIFQYYREEENGRGNFPPRFSGLQFPNYSSELNVNALELDDSALYLCASSPRPGGDGKLFFGSGTQLSVL.

V is TRBV2 and J is TRBJ2-7; D perhaps matches TRBD1 (5 bases). Between the trimmed V and J ends, which lost 2 bases and 2 bases, there was a span of 7 bases. The length of the CDR3 is 13 residues. Germline loops: CDR1 SNHLY, CDR2 FYNNEI. The CDR3 sequence is CASSEYRTYEQYF. Here the CDR3 DNA reads TGTGCCAGCAGTGAATACAGGACCTACGAGCAGTACTTC.

The V and J genes are TRBV28 and TRBJ1-4; D not certain. The CDR3 consists of 12 residues. V lost 7 bases and J lost 8, with 11 bases in between. CDR1 MDHEN and CDR2 SYDVKM come from the germline V gene. The CDR3 region has the DNA TGTGCCAGCAAGCGGGGTTGGGAAAAACTGTTTTTT. Translation gives CASKRGWEKLFF.

The rearrangement uses TRBV2 and TRBJ2-5; 7 bases line up with TRBD1. This CDR3 region has 15 residues. Germline V gene sequence: CDR1 SNHLY, CDR2 FYNNEI. The trim removed 7 bases at V and 0 bases at J, leaving 8 bases unmatched. DNA for the CDR3: TGTGCCAGCAATTTACTACAGGGGTACCAAGAGACCCAGTACTTC. It encodes CASNLLQGYQETQYF.

The chain has TRBV15 and TRBJ1-1; 7 nucleotides align to TRBD1. V dropped 0 bases and J dropped 4; count of bases not matched to a gene: 5. This CDR3 comprises 15 residues. Germline V gives CDR1 LNHNV, CDR2 YYDKDF (reference sequence). CDR3 in amino acids: CATSRDAGGSTEAFF. CDR3 bases: TGTGCCACCAGCAGAGATGCAGGGGGGAGCACTGAAGCTTTCTTT.

The chain carries TRBV7-2 and TRBJ2-1; a possible D gene is TRBD2 (6 bases). The CDR3 consists of 13 residues. V dropped 1 base and J dropped 9 bases, with 10 bases sitting between them. The germline V gene encodes CDR1 SGHTA and CDR2 FQGNSA. The CDR3 DNA reads as TGTGCCAGCAGCTTAGAGACTAGGAGTGAGCAGTTCTTC. It encodes CASSLETRSEQFF.

This chain links TRBV2 with TRBJ1-4; perhaps TRBD1 as D (6 bases). The CDR3 is 15 residues long. In germline, CDR1 is SNHLY, CDR2 FYNNEI. V gave up 4 bases and J gave up 2 bases, with 11 bases separating them. The CDR3 region has the DNA TGTGCCAGCAGTGTACAGGGATCCACTAATGAAAAACTGTTTTTT. Translating gives CASSVQGSTNEKLFF. Filled out from reference TRBV2 and TRBJ1-4, the complete variable domain reads EPEVTQTPSHQVTQMGQEVILRCVPISNHLYFYWYRQILGQKVEFLVSFYNNEISEKSEIFDDQFSVERPDGSNFTLKIRSTKLEDSAMYFCASSVQGSTNEKLFFGSGTQLSVL.

The chain carries TRBV3-1 (or the pseudogene TRBV3-2) and TRBJ2-5; D is ambiguous. This CDR3 contains 14 residues. Trimming shortened V by 1 base and J by 2 bases, and 8 bases separated the two germline ends. Germline V gene sequence: CDR1 LGHDT, CDR2 YNNKEL (reference sequence). CDR3: CASSQATEQETQYF. The CDR3 nucleotides read TGTGCCAGCAGCCAAGCTACAGAACAAGAGACCCAGTACTTC.

V is TRBV2 and J is TRBJ2-7; D is undetermined. The CDR3 is made up of 11 amino acids. Germline CDR1 reads SNHLY; CDR2 reads FYNNEI. The V end lost 4 bases, the J end lost 4 bases, and 5 bases lay between the germline ends. The DNA of the CDR3 is TGTGCCAGCAGTGGCGAATACGAGCAGTACTTC. Translated, it gives CASSGEYEQYF.

This chain joins TRBV24-1 and TRBJ2-1; 8 bases are shared with TRBD2. Germline lookup yields CDR1 KGHDR and CDR2 SFDVKD. The CDR3 length is 14 residues. The V and J ends lost 5 bases and 9 bases, in that order; junction bases with no gene match: 8. In DNA form, the CDR3 reads TGTGCCACCAGTGCACTAGCGGAGGGGGGTGAGCAGTTCTTC. This codes for CATSALAEGGEQFF.

This clone has a single count. The chain couples TRBV5-1 to TRBJ2-5, with D possibly matching TRBD2 (6 bases). Trimming removed 3 bases at V and 2 bases at J, with 8 bases between. Per the germline V gene, CDR1 is SGHRS and CDR2 is YFSETQ. This CDR3 comprises 13 residues. CDR3 sequence: CASSSTSQETQYF. The CDR3 bases are TGCGCCAGCAGCTCGACTAGTCAAGAGACCCAGTACTTC. The full variable domain, its missing parts supplied by reference TRBV5-1 and TRBJ2-5, is KAGVTQTPRYLIKTRGQQVTLSCSPISGHRSVSWYQQTPGQGLQFLFEYFSETQRNKGNFPGRFSGRQFSNSRSEMNVSTLELGDSALYLCASSSTSQETQYFGPGTRLLVL.

The rearrangement uses TRBV7-9 and TRBJ1-5, with a possible D match to TRBD1 (6 bases). This CDR3 is built from 14 residues. Trimming stripped 3 bases from V and 3 bases from J, with 9 bases between. Germline V lookup: CDR1 SEHNR, CDR2 FQNEAQ (reference sequence). The DNA of the CDR3 is TGTGCCAGCAGCTTGGGGGGGCCCAATCAGCCCCAGCATTTT. Residues: CASSLGGPNQPQHF. The entire variable domain, with the rest obtained from reference TRBV7-9 and TRBJ1-5, is as follows: DTGVSQNPRHKITKRGQNVTFRCDPISEHNRLYWYRQTLGQGPEFLTYFQNEAQLEKSRLLSDRFSAERPKGSFSTLEIQRTEQGDSAMYLCASSLGGPNQPQHFGDGTRLSIL.

This sequence joins TRBV10-3 and TRBJ1-1, with D tentatively TRBD1 (5 bases). Germline-derived CDR1 and CDR2 are ENHRY and SYGVKD. The V gene lost 6 bases and the J gene lost 3 bases, with 17 bases spanning the gap. This CDR3 has 15 amino acids. This CDR3 reads CAIRDKGVGDTEAFF. The CDR3 DNA reads TGTGCCATCAGGGATAAAGGGGTTGGGGACACTGAAGCTTTCTTT.

The genes are TRBV5-4 and TRBJ1-2, with TRBD1 matching 7 bases. The CDR3 extends over 13 amino acids. V trimming: 0 bases; J trimming: 8 bases; junction bases outside the gene matches: 4. Germline V gene sequence: CDR1 SGHNT, CDR2 YYREEE (reference sequence). In nucleotides, the CDR3 is TGTGCCAGCAGCTTGGAGGGGGCTCAAGGCTACACCTTC. Protein product: CASSLEGAQGYTF.

This chain uses TRBV28 with TRBJ2-7; 9 bases fit TRBD1. With 6 bases clipped from V and 4 bases from J, the junction kept 7 bases outside the gene matches. Per germline, CDR1 MDHEN and CDR2 SYDVKM. CDR3 length equals 14 residues. This chain's CDR3 is CASRRQGVTYEQYF. The DNA for the CDR3 is TGTGCCAGCAGACGACAGGGGGTGACGTACGAGCAGTACTTC. Full variable domain (missing parts from reference TRBV28 and TRBJ2-7): DVKVTQSSRYLVKRTGEKVFLECVQDMDHENMFWYRQDPGLGLRLIYFSYDVKMKEKGDIPEGYSVSREKKERFSLILESASTNQTSMYLCASRRQGVTYEQYFGPGTRLTVT.